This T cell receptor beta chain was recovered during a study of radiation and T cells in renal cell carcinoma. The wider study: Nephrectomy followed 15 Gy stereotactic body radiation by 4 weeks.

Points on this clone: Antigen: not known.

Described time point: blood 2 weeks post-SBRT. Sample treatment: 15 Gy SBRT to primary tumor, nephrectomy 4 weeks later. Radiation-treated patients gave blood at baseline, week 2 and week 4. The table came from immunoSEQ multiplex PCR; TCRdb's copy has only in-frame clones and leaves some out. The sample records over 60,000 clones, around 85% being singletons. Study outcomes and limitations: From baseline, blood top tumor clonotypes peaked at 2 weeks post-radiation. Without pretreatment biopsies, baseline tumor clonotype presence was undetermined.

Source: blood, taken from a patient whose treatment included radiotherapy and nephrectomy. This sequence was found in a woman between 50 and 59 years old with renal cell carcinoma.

The CDR3 loop is CASTPDRERGYTF. The CDR3 nucleotides are TGTGCCAGCACCCCGGACAGGGAGCGTGGCTACACCTTC. The rearrangement links TRBV7-2 to TRBJ1-2; 8 nucleotides line up with TRBD1. The CDR3 sequence is 13 residues long. Germline lookup yields CDR1 SGHTA and CDR2 FQGNSA. J lost 7 bases, V lost 7 bases, and 8 bases had no gene match.